This record looks at one T cell receptor beta chain sequence and its context. Its specific antigen is unknown. This sample is part of a study of monozygotic twins with inflammatory bowel disease (dated by TCRdb to about 2019). As for the study more broadly: In total, roughly 30 monozygotic twin pairs made up the full study: 19 Danish pairs, all IBD-discordant, plus nine German pairs, of which four were IBD-concordant and five were IBD-discordant. Each individual had, on average, about 151 000 unique TCRalpha sequences and 181 000 unique TCRbeta sequences available for analysis. Disease-associated traits were sought mainly through comparisons between IBD patients and their genetically identical healthy co-twins within discordant pairs. Findings and caveats that apply to the study as a whole: IBD patients shared fewer clonotypes with other individuals than healthy twins did, most markedly in patients showing signs of disease activity. No single strong signal or clonotype linked to IBD turned up in the results, so the idea that one exists was not supported. Because patients were on differing immunosuppressive treatments, the repertoires may have picked up extra background noise and inter-individual variability. Concordant and discordant twins showed no difference in repertoire similarity, possibly because of limited statistical power. TCRbeta repertoire diversity, by inverse Simpson index, was decreased in IBD patients compared with their healthy co-twins. The analysis was unable to tell different T cell subtypes apart.

From each donor, a roughly 2.5 ml peripheral blood sample was drawn into PAXgene tubes and stored at -80 degrees C. Without any T cell sorting, total RNA was extracted from whole blood using the PAXgene blood miRNA kit on an automated QIAcube. Deep TCRalpha and TCRbeta repertoire profiling with unique molecular barcoding was performed on peripheral blood of monozygotic twin pairs concordant or discordant for inflammatory bowel disease. Smoking habits were recorded for all twin pairs, and each individual was classified as a current, former or never smoker. The library was prepared using 5' RACE. The input for every TCR library was around 3,800 ng of total RNA. cDNA was synthesized with SMARTScribe reverse transcriptase in eight separate reactions per sample. During cDNA synthesis, unique molecular identifiers containing a 6-nucleotide sample barcode were introduced by template switching. TCRalpha and TCRbeta cDNA was amplified by two nested PCRs of 16 and 9 cycles, with bead purification after each PCR. Before amplification, cDNA was treated with uracil DNA-glycosylase and purified using the QIAquick PCR purification kit. In the second PCR, Illumina TruSeq-compatible adapters and sample-specific barcodes were added. Library quality and concentration were checked on TapeStation and Qubit, and libraries were pooled at roughly 5 ng each. Sequencing of pooled libraries was carried out on an Illumina HiSeq2500 single-index Rapid Run using 2 x 100 bp reads and custom sequencing primers. Turning to the authors' computational methods: MiGEC version 1.2.6 was used for UMI-based consensus assembly, which corrected PCR and sequencing errors. V(D)J alignment, clonotype assembly and CDR3 extraction were performed with MiXCR version 2.1.1. To normalise gene usage, clonotype sharing and MAIT/NKT TCR abundance, the top 1000, 10 000 and 20 000 clonotypes in each sample were analysed. After downsampling to 27 000 UMIs, diversity was calculated as the inverse Simpson index using the vegan R package. Paired Mann-Whitney U tests on discordant twin pairs were used, with Benjamini-Hochberg multiple-testing correction. After TCRdb reprocessed the reads, each CDR3 protein sequence was kept as one row, without DNA. TCRdb's processing, not the study's, gives the V and J calls here. The sample table includes around 150,000 distinct CDR3 sequences. 2% to 2.5% of the sample is in the top ten clones.

Via the germline V gene, CDR1 is MDHEN and CDR2 SYDVKM. The CDR3 contains 15 residues, cysteine and phenylalanine counted. The coding DNA is unavailable. Recombination linked TRBV28 to TRBJ2-7; no DNA is available, so the TRBD2 call from TCRdb remains unchecked. The material sequenced was blood. This clonotype was sampled from a human donor with ulcerative colitis or Crohn's disease, or a healthy co-twin of an affected twin (not recorded which). The CDR3 in this case is CASSPLSGVSDEQYF.